This T cell receptor (beta chain) was documented in a study of CXCR3-negative and CXCR3-positive naive CD8 T cells. Study-wide findings and caveats: More hydrophobic TRB CDR3s occurred in CXCR3-positive than in CXCR3-negative naive cells.

CDR1 and CDR2 (germline): SGHRS, YFSETQ. This CDR3 has 15 amino acids. Regarding this clonotype: Its target is not known.

Researchers prepared the TRB cDNA libraries using 5' RACE with UMI labels. TCRdb reanalyzed the 5' RACE reads, giving one entry per CDR3 protein sequence and no DNA. The listing records tens of thousands of distinct CDR3 sequences. The sample was naive CXCR3+ CD8+ T cells from blood. The subset here: CD45RO-CCR7+CD27+CD95- naive CD8+ T cells expressing CXCR3 (TNR3+). The V gene is TRBV5-1, the J gene TRBJ2-7; TCRdb names TRBD2, which stays unverified in the absence of DNA. This sequence was found in a human donor in good health. Some clones in this sample may be carry-over from other donors' samples. The CDR3 spells CASSLEASGPYEQYF. Complete variable domain (other parts from reference TRBV5-1 and TRBJ2-7): KAGVTQTPRYLIKTRGQQVTLSCSPISGHRSVSWYQQTPGQGLQFLFEYFSETQRNKGNFPGRFSGRQFSNSRSEMNVSTLELGDSALYLCASSLEASGPYEQYFGPGTRLTVT.